The 26 T cell receptor beta chains given below trace back to one sample, sequenced in a study of cytomegalovirus exposure and HLA in healthy donors. 60 Vbeta and 13 Jbeta primers were used in PCR. Sequencing was performed with immunoSEQ multiplex PCR; in TCRdb, only in-frame clones are kept and a portion is missing. The profile shows about 150,000 clones, 80% of them singletons. The specimen sequenced was PBMCs. All receptors derive from a man between 25 and 39 years old in good health and CMV-seropositive.

The chain uses TRBV7-2 and TRBJ2-3; D is unresolved. Per germline, CDR1 SGHTA and CDR2 FQGNSA. The CDR3 extends over 13 amino acids. V lost 2 bases and J 5 bases, leaving 8 bases between the germline ends. The CDR3 region has the DNA TGTGCCAGCAGCTTACCCACTGAAGATACGCAGTATTTT. Translating it yields CASSLPTEDTQYF. Full variable domain (outside the CDR3, taken from reference TRBV7-2 and TRBJ2-3): GAGVSQSPSNKVTEKGKDVELRCDPISGHTALYWYRQSLGQGLEFLIYFQGNSAPDKSGLPSDRFSAERTGGSVSTLTIQRTQQEDSAVYLCASSLPTEDTQYFGPGTRLTVL.

This clone was counted between two and nine times. The chain links TRBV7-9 to TRBJ1-4; D possibly corresponds to TRBD1 (6 bases). V was shortened by 1 base and J by 6 bases, with 9 bases between the two germline ends. CDR1 is SEHNR, CDR2 FQNEAQ, per germline (reference sequence). The CDR3 totals 14 residues. CDR3 in DNA: TGTGCCAGCAGCTTAGGCTCAGGGGATGAAAAACTGTTTTTT. It translates to CASSLGSGDEKLFF.

This clone appeared a few times. V is TRBV19 and J is TRBJ2-1; 7 bases map to TRBD1. This CDR3 spans 18 amino acids. V shed 2 bases, J shed 8 bases, and the junction held 18 bases outside the gene matches. Germline-derived CDR1 and CDR2 are LNHDA and SQIVND (reference sequence). CDR3 coding DNA: TGTGCCAGTAGTATATGTCCCCCCCCGCCAGGGGGTAAGGATGAGCAGTTCTTC. Its translation: CASSICPPPPGGKDEQFF.

The chain joins TRBV18 to TRBJ1-1, with TRBD1 matching over 8 bases. The CDR3 has 21 residues. The germline CDR1 and CDR2 sequences are KGHSH and LQKENI. J gave up 3 bases and V 0 bases, and 21 bases lay outside the gene matches. The CDR3 DNA follows: TGTGCCAGCTCACCACCTAGGACAGGGAGGATTATGGGGAAATTGGACACTGAAGCTTTCTTT. This translates into CASSPPRTGRIMGKLDTEAFF.

This rearrangement joins TRBV7-6 to TRBJ2-7; D is perhaps TRBD2 (6 bases). Trimming stripped 5 bases from V and 7 bases from J, with 12 bases between. Per germline, CDR1 SGHVS and CDR2 FNYEAQ. This CDR3 is 12 amino acids long. The CDR3 spells CASSPDAGEQYF. The CDR3 coding sequence is TGTGCCAGCAGCCCCGACGCGGGGGAGCAGTACTTC.

The chain carries TRBV19 and TRBJ1-5, with D maybe TRBD1 (5 bases). Per germline, CDR1 LNHDA and CDR2 SQIVND (reference sequence). The germline V and J ends were trimmed by 8 bases and 7 bases, with 12 bases remaining between them. The CDR3 consists of 12 residues. The CDR3 sequence: CASSDSPQPQHF. For the CDR3, the DNA is TGTGCCAGTTCAGACAGTCCCCAGCCCCAGCATTTT.

The V call is TRBV4-2, the J call TRBJ2-7; 10 positions agree with TRBD1. This CDR3 has 15 residues. Per the germline V gene, CDR1 is LGHNA and CDR2 is YNFKEQ. With 0 bases clipped from V and 5 bases from J, the junction kept 4 bases outside the gene matches. The DNA for the CDR3 is TGTGCCAGCAGCCAAGAGGGGACAGGGGTCCACGAGCAGTACTTC. It yields the protein CASSQEGTGVHEQYF.

This chain's CDR3 is CASRENGLAGLQQYF. CDR3 DNA: TGTGCCAGCAGAGAAAACGGACTAGCGGGTTTGCAGCAGTACTTC. V gene TRBV28 combines with J gene TRBJ2-7; TRBD2 aligns across 11 bases. The V gene's germline CDR1 is MDHEN and CDR2 SYDVKM. The junction had 12 bases not matched to a gene; V was cut back by 6 bases and J by 8 bases. There are 15 residues in the CDR3.

Concerning this clone: An end of the junction differs from the germline gene, which may be a read error. The CDR3, as DNA: TGTGCTAGCAGTTTCGGACAGGGGGACGATGAGCAGTTCTTC. It yields the protein CASSFGQGDDEQFF. The rearrangement uses TRBV7-7 and TRBJ2-1, with 10 bases that match TRBD1. Germline loops: CDR1 SSHAT, CDR2 FNYEAQ (reference sequence). This CDR3 has 14 amino acids.

The chain couples TRBV9 to TRBJ1-4, with D possibly being TRBD1 (5 bases). V was shortened by 4 bases and J by 4 bases, with 14 bases between the two germline ends. The CDR3 has 15 amino acids. The germline gives CDR1 SGDLS, CDR2 YYNGEE. DNA of the CDR3: TGTGCCAGCAGCCCTTCGGACAATAATAATGAAAAACTGTTTTTT. Translating gives CASSPSDNNNEKLFF.

The table lists this clone with a count of one. This chain joins TRBV14 and TRBJ2-1; 11 bases fit TRBD2. After removal of 2 bases from V and 5 bases from J, the junction contained 8 bases not matched to a gene. The germline V gene encodes CDR1 SGHDN and CDR2 FVKESK. The CDR3 has 17 amino acids. The DNA of the CDR3 is TGTGCCAGCAGCCAAACCTGGTCGGGACTAGCGGACAATGAGCAGTTCTTC. Amino acids: CASSQTWSGLADNEQFF.

The gene calls are TRBV5-8 and TRBJ1-4; 7 bases agree with TRBD1. The germline CDR1 and CDR2 sequences are SGHTS and YDEGEE. The CDR3 has 16 residues. Trimming removed 2 bases from V and 5 bases from J; junction bases left unmatched: 9. CDR3 region: CASSLAYRGPNEKLFF. For the CDR3, the DNA is TGTGCCAGCAGCTTAGCATACAGGGGACCGAATGAAAAACTGTTTTTT. Together with reference TRBV5-8 and TRBJ1-4, the CDR3 gives the full variable domain: EAGVTQSPTHLIKTRGQQATLRCSPISGHTSVYWYQQALGLGLQFLLWYDEGEERNRGNFPPRFSGRQFPNYSSELNVNALELEDSALYLCASSLAYRGPNEKLFFGSGTQLSVL.

The genes are TRBV20-1 and TRBJ2-1, with D unresolved. The CDR3 sequence is 11 residues long. Germline V CDR1 and CDR2: DFQATT, SNEGSKA (reference sequence). V lost 0 bases, J lost 12 bases, and 9 bases lay in between. This chain's CDR3 is CSARDEIGQFF. CDR3 bases: TGCAGTGCTAGAGATGAGATTGGGCAGTTCTTC.

CDR3: CASSLAAREPYEQYF. In nucleotides, the CDR3 is TGTGCCAGCAGCTTGGCAGCCCGGGAGCCCTACGAGCAGTACTTC. The gene calls are TRBV5-5 and TRBJ2-7; TRBD2 might be the D (6 bases). CDR3 length: 15 residues. Trimming left V 0 bases short and J 2 bases short, with 12 bases between. The germline CDR1 and CDR2 sequences are SGHKS and YYEKEE (reference sequence).

The V gene is TRBV4-2, the J gene TRBJ2-1; D perhaps matches TRBD1 (6 bases). CDR1 and CDR2 (germline): LGHNA, YNFKEQ. Trimming stripped 4 bases from V and 1 base from J, with 14 bases between. The CDR3 runs to 16 residues. The CDR3 DNA reads TGTGCCAGCAGCCTTACACGACAGGCGTCCTACAATGAGCAGTTCTTC. It is translated as CASSLTRQASYNEQFF.

This clone was picked up a small number of times. The rearrangement joins TRBV10-3 to TRBJ2-2; D might be TRBD2 (6 bases). Trimming pared 10 bases from V and 2 bases from J, leaving 11 bases between. Germline lookup yields CDR1 ENHRY and CDR2 SYGVKD. This CDR3 is built from 13 residues. CDR3 sequence: CATGLQNTGELFF. The CDR3 nucleotides read TGTGCCACGGGACTGCAAAACACCGGGGAGCTGTTTTTT.

The rearrangement links TRBV7-2 to TRBJ2-7, with TRBD2 matching over 13 bases. The trim removed 1 base at V and 1 base at J, leaving 7 bases unmatched. Germline CDR1 reads SGHTA; CDR2 reads FQGNSA. The CDR3 totals 18 residues. The DNA for the CDR3 is TGTGCCAGCAGCTTAGAAACTAGCGGGAGGGGCCCGTCCTACGAGCAGTACTTC. This encodes CASSLETSGRGPSYEQYF.

The chain has TRBV18 and TRBJ2-3, with D maybe TRBD2 (5 bases). Looked up from germline, CDR1 is KGHSH and CDR2 is LQKENI. Trimming took off 4 bases at V and 4 bases at J, with 9 bases between the two ends. This CDR3 has 13 amino acids. The CDR3 spells CASSLAISDTQYF. The CDR3 bases are TGTGCCAGCTCACTAGCGATCTCAGATACGCAGTATTTT.

This clone was picked up one time. The V gene is TRBV9, the J gene TRBJ2-7, with 8 bases that match TRBD1. V was pared by 2 bases and J by 2 bases, with 6 bases of the junction left unmatched. In germline, CDR1 is SGDLS, CDR2 YYNGEE. The CDR3 runs to 15 residues. CDR3 coding DNA: TGTGCCAGCAGCGTCGCCCAGGGGGCGGCCTACGAGCAGTACTTC. As protein: CASSVAQGAAYEQYF.

The chain joins TRBV9 to TRBJ1-5, with TRBD1 matching 7 bases. The ends lost 5 bases at V and 5 bases at J; junction bases unmatched: 4. Germline V gives CDR1 SGDLS, CDR2 YYNGEE. There are 13 residues in the CDR3. The DNA of the CDR3 is TGTGCCAGCAGTCGACAGGGCGATCAGCCCCAGCATTTT. Translation: CASSRQGDQPQHF.

The count of this clone is one. V usage is TRBV9 and J usage is TRBJ1-2; no definite D call. The germline V gene has CDR1 SGDLS and CDR2 YYNGEE. Trimming removed 4 bases at V and 1 base at J, with 14 bases between. The CDR3 covers 15 residues. The CDR3, as DNA: TGTGCCAGCAGCACGAACAGCCTTCATAACTATGGCTACACCTTC. The encoded protein is CASSTNSLHNYGYTF.

The V gene is TRBV7-8, the J gene TRBJ2-3, with 7 bases aligning to TRBD2. There are 15 residues in the CDR3. V lost 8 bases, J lost 5 bases, and 13 bases stayed unmatched. Germline loops: CDR1 SGHVS, CDR2 FQNEAQ. The CDR3 here is CASPPGVRELDTQYF. Written as DNA, the CDR3 is TGTGCCAGCCCTCCCGGGGTGCGGGAGTTAGATACGCAGTATTTT.

The chain recombines TRBV28 with TRBJ2-3; 11 bases are shared with TRBD2. Germline V gene sequence: CDR1 MDHEN, CDR2 SYDVKM. The CDR3 contains 14 residues. Trimming removed 3 bases from V and 14 bases from J; junction bases left unmatched: 10. CDR3 nucleotide sequence: TGTGCCAGCAGTTTCCCACTCGGGACTAGCGGCCCGTATTTT. It codes for CASSFPLGTSGPYF.

The V gene is TRBV5-1, the J gene TRBJ1-1, with D perhaps matching TRBD1 (5 bases). The V gene lost 0 bases and the J gene lost 4 bases, with 16 bases spanning the gap. This CDR3 has 16 amino acids. The germline gives CDR1 SGHRS, CDR2 YFSETQ. This CDR3 is CASSLGAGLLGTEAFF. In nucleotides, the CDR3 is TGCGCCAGCAGCTTGGGAGCAGGGCTTTTGGGCACTGAAGCTTTCTTT. The entire variable domain, with the rest obtained from reference TRBV5-1 and TRBJ1-1, is as follows: KAGVTQTPRYLIKTRGQQVTLSCSPISGHRSVSWYQQTPGQGLQFLFEYFSETQRNKGNFPGRFSGRQFSNSRSEMNVSTLELGDSALYLCASSLGAGLLGTEAFFGQGTRLTVV.

The chain couples TRBV9 to TRBJ2-3, with D possibly being TRBD2 (6 bases). This CDR3 is built from 15 residues. Trimming pared 0 bases from V and 1 base from J, leaving 9 bases between. Germline V lookup: CDR1 SGDLS, CDR2 YYNGEE. The chain's CDR3 is CASSVAWGGTDTQYF. CDR3 sequence (DNA): TGTGCCAGCAGCGTAGCTTGGGGGGGCACAGATACGCAGTATTTT.

This chain joins TRBV19 and TRBJ1-2, with 10 bases identical to TRBD1. Germline CDR1 reads LNHDA; CDR2 reads SQIVND (reference sequence). The V and J ends lost 2 bases and 11 bases, in that order; junction bases with no gene match: 5. CDR3 length: 13 residues. CDR3 in DNA: TGTGCCAGTAGTATAAATGGACAGGGGGAATACACCTTC. This sequence encodes CASSINGQGEYTF.